A selection of T cell receptor beta chains follows, all from one sample in a study of post-analysis software for immune sequencing data. TCRdb independently ran MiXCR on the PCR reads; one entry per CDR3 protein. The repertoire holds fewer than 600,000 distinct CDR3 sequences, roughly 46% seen once, with 9.5% to 13% in the top ten. Sequencing input: blood. These receptors were collected from a girl aged 10-17 years with multiple sclerosis. CDR3s include the opening cysteine and the closing phenylalanine or tryptophan.

j_call v_call cdr3_aa
NA TRBV5-1 CASSLGDRGFYEQYF
TRBJ2-1 TRBV29-1 CSVEQGAGNEQFF
TRBJ1-5 TRBV20-1 CSARDASKGGLGNQPQHF
TRBJ2-7 TRBV4-1 CASRGGESYEQYF
TRBJ2-1 TRBV13 CATSRGTSGSDKKQFF
TRBJ2-5 TRBV20-1 CSARVPTGGSYNEQYF
TRBJ2-4 TRBV7-3 CASSLTRREGKNIQYF
TRBJ2-1 TRBV11-2 CASSQRANEQFF
TRBJ1-2 TRBV7-2 CASSLATGPSYGYTF
TRBJ2-3 TRBV20-1 CSARDRTDRRDTQYF
TRBJ1-4 TRBV6-1 CASSLVGGSFATNEKLFF
TRBJ2-1 TRBV15 CATSRQGIGSYNEQFF
TRBJ2-1 TRBV20-1 CSDLRLLDPGGFF
TRBJ1-2 TRBV7-9 CASSDDRGIYGYTF
TRBJ2-7 TRBV29-1 CSVEARGLTPSSYEQYF
TRBJ2-1 TRBV27 CASSPLFAGGGRNEQFF
TRBJ2-7 TRBV6-5 CASNPQGGRAYEQYF
TRBJ2-5 TRBV15 CATSRGTGAAETQYF
TRBJ1-1 TRBV5-1 CASSLAGDNTEAFF
TRBJ2-5 TRBV10-3 CAIRQGAETQYF
TRBJ2-3 TRBV3-1 CASSLGLVETDTQYF
TRBJ1-2 TRBV9 CASSDGQGVEYGYTF
TRBJ2-3 TRBV7-9 CASSLAQGGLDTQYF
TRBJ2-1 TRBV6-5 CASSYSAIRSYNEQFF
TRBJ1-1 TRBV29-1 CSVEPGASEAFF
TRBJ1-6 TRBV5-1 CASSLDGNNSPLHF
NA TRBV5-6 CANSSGTGFDEQYF
TRBJ1-1 TRBV6-5 CASRGPGQGSAFF
TRBJ1-4 TRBV5-1 CASSLGPEDEKLFF
TRBJ2-5 TRBV12-3/TRBV12-4 CASSLTADVETQYF